This TCR beta chain was retrieved from a study of blood T cell repertoires in COVID-19. CDR1 is MNHEY, CDR2 SVGAGI, per germline. The CDR3 contains 15 residues. The V gene end was trimmed by 5 bases and the J gene end by 2 bases; junction bases not matched to a gene: 6. The assay was immunoSEQ multiplex PCR, and TCRdb's table has in-frame clones only and misses some. The sample records some 150,000 clones, around 80% being singletons. This TCR derives from a human donor in a cohort sampled during active COVID-19. The chain uses TRBV6-5 and TRBJ2-7, with 10 bases matching TRBD1. The sample taken for sequencing was peripheral blood. The CDR3 loop is CASSPTGTGAYEQYF. DNA for the CDR3: TGTGCCAGCAGTCCGACCGGGACAGGGGCCTACGAGCAGTACTTC.